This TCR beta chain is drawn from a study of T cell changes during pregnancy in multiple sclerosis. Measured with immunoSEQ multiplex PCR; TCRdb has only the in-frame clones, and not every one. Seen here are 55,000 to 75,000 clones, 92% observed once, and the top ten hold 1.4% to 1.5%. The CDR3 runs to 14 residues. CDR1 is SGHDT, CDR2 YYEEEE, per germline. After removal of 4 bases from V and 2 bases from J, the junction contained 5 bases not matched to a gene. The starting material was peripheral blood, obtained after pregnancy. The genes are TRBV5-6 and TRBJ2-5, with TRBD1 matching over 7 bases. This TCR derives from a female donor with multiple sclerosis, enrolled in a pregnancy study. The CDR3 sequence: CASSPTGPQETQYF. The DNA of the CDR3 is TGTGCCAGCAGCCCGACAGGGCCTCAAGAGACCCAGTACTTC.